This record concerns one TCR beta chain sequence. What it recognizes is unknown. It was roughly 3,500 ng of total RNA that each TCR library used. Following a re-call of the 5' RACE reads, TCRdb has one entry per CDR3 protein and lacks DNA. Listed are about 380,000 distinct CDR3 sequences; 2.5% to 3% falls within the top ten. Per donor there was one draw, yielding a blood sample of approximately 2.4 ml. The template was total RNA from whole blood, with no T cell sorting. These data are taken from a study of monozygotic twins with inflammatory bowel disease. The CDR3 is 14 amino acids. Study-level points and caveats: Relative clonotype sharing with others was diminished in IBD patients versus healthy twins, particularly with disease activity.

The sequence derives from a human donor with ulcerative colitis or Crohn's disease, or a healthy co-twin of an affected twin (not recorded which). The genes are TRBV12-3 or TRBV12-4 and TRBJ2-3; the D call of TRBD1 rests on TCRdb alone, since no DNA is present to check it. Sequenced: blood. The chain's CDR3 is CASSPGDHTDTQYF.